This TCR beta chain came from a study of blood T cell repertoires in COVID-19. Study-level information: COVID-19 samples, acute and convalescent, were from the United States, Italy and Spain.

Assay used: immunoSEQ multiplex PCR; TCRdb lists only in-frame clones, some missing. Seen here are 45,000 to 65,000 clones, approximately 82% observed once, and the top ten hold about 3.4%. The germline V gene encodes CDR1 SGHRS and CDR2 YFSETQ. Trimming stripped 5 bases from V and 2 bases from J, with 14 bases between. The CDR3 loop spans 15 amino acids. The source of this sequence is a man aged 60-69 years with acute or convalescent COVID-19. Source material: peripheral blood. The chain is built from TRBV5-1 and TRBJ2-1; D is possibly TRBD1 (6 bases). The CDR3 DNA is TGCGCCAGCAGGGAGGCAGGGGCAACCTACAATGAGCAGTTCTTC. Amino acid sequence: CASREAGATYNEQFF.